This TCR beta chain is drawn from a study of response to subunit inactivated influenza vaccine. Findings and caveats of the study: Authors suggested each seasonal influenza vaccination recruits few new T cells.

CDR3 length: 13 amino acids. V dropped 0 bases and J dropped 6 bases, with 11 bases sitting between them. Germline V gene data show CDR1 as SQVTM and CDR2 as ANQGSEA. TCRdb reprocessed the RT-PCR reads via MiXCR and lists one record per CDR3 protein. The repertoire has roughly 650,000 distinct CDR3 sequences, 15% to 18% of them found once; the top ten carry 9.5% to 13%. This clonotype was observed a few times. Its cognate antigen is unknown. The rearrangement joins TRBV29-1 to TRBJ1-2; D perhaps matches TRBD1 (5 bases). The sequencing used PBMCs from blood, collected 11 to 12 days after vaccination. This TCR was sampled from a man aged 45-65 years who received an inactivated influenza vaccine. The chain's CDR3 is CSVEDAGGNGYTF. Here the CDR3 DNA reads TGCAGCGTTGAAGATGCCGGGGGAAATGGCTACACCTTC.